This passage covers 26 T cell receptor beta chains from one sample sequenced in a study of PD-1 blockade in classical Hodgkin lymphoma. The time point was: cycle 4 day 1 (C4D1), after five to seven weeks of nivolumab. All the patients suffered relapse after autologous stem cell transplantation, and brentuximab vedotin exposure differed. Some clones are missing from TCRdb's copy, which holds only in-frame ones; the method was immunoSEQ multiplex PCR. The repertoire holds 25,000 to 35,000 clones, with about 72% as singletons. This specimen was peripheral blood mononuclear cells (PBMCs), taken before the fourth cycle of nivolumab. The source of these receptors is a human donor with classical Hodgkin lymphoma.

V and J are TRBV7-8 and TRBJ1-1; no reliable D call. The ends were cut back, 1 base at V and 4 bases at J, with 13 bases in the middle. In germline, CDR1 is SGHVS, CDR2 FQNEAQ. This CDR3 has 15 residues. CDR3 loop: CASSLVVGLVTEAFF. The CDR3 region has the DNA TGTGCCAGCAGCTTAGTGGTAGGGTTGGTCACTGAAGCTTTCTTT.

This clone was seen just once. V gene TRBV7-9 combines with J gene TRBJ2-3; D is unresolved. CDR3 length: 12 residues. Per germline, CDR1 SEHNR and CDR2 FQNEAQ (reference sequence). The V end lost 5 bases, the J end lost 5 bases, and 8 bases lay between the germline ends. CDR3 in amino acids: CASSPVGDTQYF. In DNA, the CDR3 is TGTGCCAGCAGCCCGGTGGGAGATACGCAGTATTTT.

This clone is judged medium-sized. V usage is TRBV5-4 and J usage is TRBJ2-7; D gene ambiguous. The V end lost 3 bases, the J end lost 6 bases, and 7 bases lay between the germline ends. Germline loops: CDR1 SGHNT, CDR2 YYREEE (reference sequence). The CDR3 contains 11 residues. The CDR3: CASSSAGEQYF. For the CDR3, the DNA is TGTGCCAGCAGCTCCGCTGGCGAGCAGTACTTC. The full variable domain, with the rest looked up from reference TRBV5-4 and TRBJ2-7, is ETGVTQSPTHLIKTRGQQVTLRCSSQSGHNTVSWYQQALGQGPQFIFQYYREEENGRGNFPPRFSGLQFPNYSSELNVNALELDDSALYLCASSSAGEQYFGPGTRLTVT.

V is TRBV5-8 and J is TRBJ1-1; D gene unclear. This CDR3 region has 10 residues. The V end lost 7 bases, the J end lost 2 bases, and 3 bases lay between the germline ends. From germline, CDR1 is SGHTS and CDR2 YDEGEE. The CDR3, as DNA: TGTGCCAGCGGTAACACTGAAGCTTTCTTT. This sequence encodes CASGNTEAFF.

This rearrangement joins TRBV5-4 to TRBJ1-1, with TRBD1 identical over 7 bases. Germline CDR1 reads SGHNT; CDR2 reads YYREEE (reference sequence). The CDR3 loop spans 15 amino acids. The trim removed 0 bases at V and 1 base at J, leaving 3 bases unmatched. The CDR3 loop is CASSLDSGGNTEAFF. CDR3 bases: TGTGCCAGCAGCTTGGACTCAGGGGGGAACACTGAAGCTTTCTTT.

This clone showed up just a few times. CDR3 bases: TGTGCCAGCAGCTTGGCCTTGGGGAGATCCTACGAGCAGTACTTC. It codes for CASSLALGRSYEQYF. The chain is built from TRBV5-4 and TRBJ2-7; maybe TRBD2 (5 bases). The V end was cut by 0 bases, the J end by 1 base, with 11 bases between. The germline CDR1 and CDR2 sequences are SGHNT and YYREEE (reference sequence). CDR3 length: 15 residues.

In DNA form, the CDR3 reads TGTGCCAGCAGCGGAGGGTATTCACCCCTCCACTTT. It encodes CASSGGYSPLHF. This chain uses TRBV5-6 with TRBJ1-6, with unresolved D. There are 12 residues in the CDR3. The germline CDR1 and CDR2 sequences are SGHDT and YYEEEE. With 4 bases removed from V and 8 bases from J, the gap between germline ends came to 7 bases.

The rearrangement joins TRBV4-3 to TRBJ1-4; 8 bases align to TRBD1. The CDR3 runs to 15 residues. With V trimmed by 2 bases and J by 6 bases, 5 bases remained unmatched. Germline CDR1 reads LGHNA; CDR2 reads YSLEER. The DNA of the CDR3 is TGCGCCAGCAGCCAATTCAGGGGGCATGATGAAAAACTGTTTTTT. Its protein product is CASSQFRGHDEKLFF.

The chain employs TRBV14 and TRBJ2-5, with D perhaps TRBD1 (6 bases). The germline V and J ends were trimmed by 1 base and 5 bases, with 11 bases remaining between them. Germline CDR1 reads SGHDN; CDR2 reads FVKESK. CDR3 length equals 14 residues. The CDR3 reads CASSQAAGAETQYF. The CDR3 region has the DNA TGTGCCAGCAGCCAAGCGGCAGGGGCCGAGACCCAGTACTTC.

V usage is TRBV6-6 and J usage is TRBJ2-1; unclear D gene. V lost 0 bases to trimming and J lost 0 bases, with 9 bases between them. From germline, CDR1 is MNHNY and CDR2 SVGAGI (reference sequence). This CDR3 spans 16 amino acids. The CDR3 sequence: CASSYSGSLSYNEQFF. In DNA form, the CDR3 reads TGTGCCAGCAGTTACTCGGGGTCTCTCTCCTACAATGAGCAGTTCTTC.

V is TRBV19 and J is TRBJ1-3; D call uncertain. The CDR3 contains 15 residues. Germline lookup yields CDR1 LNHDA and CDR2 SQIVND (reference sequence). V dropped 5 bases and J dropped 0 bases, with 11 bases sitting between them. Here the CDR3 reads CASSRDTSSGNTIYF. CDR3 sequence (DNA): TGTGCCAGTAGTCGAGACACGAGCTCTGGAAACACCATATATTTT. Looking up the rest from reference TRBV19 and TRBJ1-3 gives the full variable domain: DGGITQSPKYLFRKEGQNVTLSCEQNLNHDAMYWYRQDPGQGLRLIYYSQIVNDFQKGDIAEGYSVSREKKESFPLTVTSAQKNPTAFYLCASSRDTSSGNTIYFGEGSWLTVV.

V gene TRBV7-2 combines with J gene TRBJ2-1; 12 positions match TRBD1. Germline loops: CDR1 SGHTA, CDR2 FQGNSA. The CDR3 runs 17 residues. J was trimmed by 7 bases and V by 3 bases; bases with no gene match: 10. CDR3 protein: CASSFPGTGGPGNEQFF. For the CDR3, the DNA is TGTGCCAGCAGCTTCCCCGGGACAGGGGGCCCTGGGAATGAGCAGTTCTTC.

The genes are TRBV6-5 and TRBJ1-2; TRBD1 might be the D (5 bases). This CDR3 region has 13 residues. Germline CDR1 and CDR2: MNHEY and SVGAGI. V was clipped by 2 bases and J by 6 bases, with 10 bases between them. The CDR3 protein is CASSYVTGNGYTF. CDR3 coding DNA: TGTGCCAGCAGTTACGTTACAGGCAATGGCTACACCTTC.

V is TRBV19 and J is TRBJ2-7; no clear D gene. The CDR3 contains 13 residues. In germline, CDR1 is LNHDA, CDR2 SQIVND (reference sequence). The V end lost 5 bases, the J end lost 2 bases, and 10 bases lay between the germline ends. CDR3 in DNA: TGTGCCAGTAGTCGGTATCCAACCTACGAGCAGTACTTC. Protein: CASSRYPTYEQYF.

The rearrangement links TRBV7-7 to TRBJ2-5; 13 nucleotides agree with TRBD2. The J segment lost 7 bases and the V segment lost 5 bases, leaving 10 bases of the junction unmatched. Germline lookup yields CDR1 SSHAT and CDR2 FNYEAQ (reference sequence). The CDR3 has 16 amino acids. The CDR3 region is CASSPGLAGDLGTQYF. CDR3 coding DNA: TGTGCCAGCAGCCCCGGACTAGCGGGGGATTTGGGGACCCAGTACTTC.

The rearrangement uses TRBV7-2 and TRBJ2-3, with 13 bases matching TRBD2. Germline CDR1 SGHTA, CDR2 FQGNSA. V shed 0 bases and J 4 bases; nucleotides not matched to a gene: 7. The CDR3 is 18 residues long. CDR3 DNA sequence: TGTGCCAGCAGCTTAGCTACTAGCGGGAGGGCCGTGGCAGATACGCAGTATTTT. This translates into CASSLATSGRAVADTQYF.

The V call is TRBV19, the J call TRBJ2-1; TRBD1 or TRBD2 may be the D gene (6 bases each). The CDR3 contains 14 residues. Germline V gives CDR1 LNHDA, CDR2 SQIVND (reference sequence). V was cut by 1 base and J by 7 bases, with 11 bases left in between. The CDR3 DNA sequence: TGTGCCAGTAGTATAGCTGGGGGGCCTAATGAGCAGTTCTTC. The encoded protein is CASSIAGGPNEQFF.

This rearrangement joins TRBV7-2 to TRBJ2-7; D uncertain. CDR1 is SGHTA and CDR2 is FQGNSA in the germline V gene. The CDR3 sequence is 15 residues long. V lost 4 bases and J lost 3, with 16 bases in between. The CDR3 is CASSSYSSAGYEQYF. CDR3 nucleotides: TGTGCCAGCAGCTCCTATAGTTCTGCAGGCTACGAGCAGTACTTC.

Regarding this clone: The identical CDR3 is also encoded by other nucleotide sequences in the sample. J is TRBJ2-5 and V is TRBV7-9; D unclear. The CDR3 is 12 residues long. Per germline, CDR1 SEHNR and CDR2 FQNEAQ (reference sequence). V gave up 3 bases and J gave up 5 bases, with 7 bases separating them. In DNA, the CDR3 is TGTGCCAGCAGCTTGCGAATGGAGACCCAGTACTTC. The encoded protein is CASSLRMETQYF.

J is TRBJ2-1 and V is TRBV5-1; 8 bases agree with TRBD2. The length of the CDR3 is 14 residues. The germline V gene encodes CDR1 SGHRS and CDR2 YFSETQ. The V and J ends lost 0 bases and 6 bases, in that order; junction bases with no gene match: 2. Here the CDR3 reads CASSLAGGTNEQFF. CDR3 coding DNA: TGCGCCAGCAGCTTGGCGGGGGGGACCAATGAGCAGTTCTTC.

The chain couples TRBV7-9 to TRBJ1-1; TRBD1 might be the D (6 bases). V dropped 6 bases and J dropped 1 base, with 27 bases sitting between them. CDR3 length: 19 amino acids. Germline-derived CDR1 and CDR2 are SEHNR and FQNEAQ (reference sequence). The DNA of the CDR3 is TGTGCCAGCAGTTCCCCGCGTGGACAGTTCGTAGGTTGGAACACTGAAGCTTTCTTT. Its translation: CASSSPRGQFVGWNTEAFF.

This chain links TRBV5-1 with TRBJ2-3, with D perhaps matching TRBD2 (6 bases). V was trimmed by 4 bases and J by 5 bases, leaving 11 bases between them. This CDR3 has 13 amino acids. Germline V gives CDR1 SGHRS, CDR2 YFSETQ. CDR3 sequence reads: CASSRGAGDTQYF. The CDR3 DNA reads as TGCGCCAGCAGCCGGGGAGCGGGAGATACGCAGTATTTT.

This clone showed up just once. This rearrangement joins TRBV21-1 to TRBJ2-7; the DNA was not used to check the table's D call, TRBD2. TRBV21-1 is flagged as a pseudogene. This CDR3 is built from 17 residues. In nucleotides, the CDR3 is TGTGCCAGCAGGAGGAAACTTACTAGCGGGGCCTCCTACGAGCAGTACTTC. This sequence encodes CASRRKLTSGASYEQYF.

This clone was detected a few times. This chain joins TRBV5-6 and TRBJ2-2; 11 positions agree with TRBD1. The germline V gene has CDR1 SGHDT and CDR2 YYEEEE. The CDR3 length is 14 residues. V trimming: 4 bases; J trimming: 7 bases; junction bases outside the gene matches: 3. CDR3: CASSGQGAYGELFF. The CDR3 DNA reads TGTGCCAGCAGCGGACAGGGGGCGTACGGGGAGCTGTTTTTT. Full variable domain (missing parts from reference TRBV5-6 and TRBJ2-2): DAGVTQSPTHLIKTRGQQVTLRCSPKSGHDTVSWYQQALGQGPQFIFQYYEEEERQRGNFPDRFSGHQFPNYSSELNVNALLLGDSALYLCASSGQGAYGELFFGEGSRLTVL.

In nucleotides, the CDR3 is TGTGCCAGCAGTATGCTAGCGGGACAATACAATGAGCAGTTCTTC. It is translated as CASSMLAGQYNEQFF. This sequence joins TRBV7-9 and TRBJ2-1, with TRBD2 matching 9 bases. Per the germline V gene, CDR1 is SEHNR and CDR2 is FQNEAQ (reference sequence). V lost 6 bases and J lost 4; bases outside the gene matches: 7. The CDR3 has 15 residues.

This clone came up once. The CDR3 reads CASSSWTGNGYGYTF. CDR3 nucleotides: TGCGCCAGCAGCTCCTGGACAGGAAACGGCTATGGCTACACCTTC. The rearrangement uses TRBV5-1 and TRBJ1-2, with 7 bases aligning to TRBD1. The V gene end was trimmed by 3 bases and the J gene end by 4 bases; junction bases not matched to a gene: 9. CDR3 length equals 15 residues. CDR1 is SGHRS, CDR2 YFSETQ, per germline.